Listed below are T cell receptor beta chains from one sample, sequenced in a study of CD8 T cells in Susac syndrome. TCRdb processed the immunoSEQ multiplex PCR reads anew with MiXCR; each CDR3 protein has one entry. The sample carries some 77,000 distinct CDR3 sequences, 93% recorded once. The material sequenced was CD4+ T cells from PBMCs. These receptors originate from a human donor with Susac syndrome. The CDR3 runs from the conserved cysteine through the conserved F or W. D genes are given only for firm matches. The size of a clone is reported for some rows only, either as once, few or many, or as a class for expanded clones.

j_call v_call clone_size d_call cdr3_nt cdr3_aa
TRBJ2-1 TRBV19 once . TGTGCCAGTAGTCGAGGGGGGGCCAATGAGCAGTTCTTC CASSRGGANEQFF
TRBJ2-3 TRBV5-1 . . TGCGCCAGCAGAAAGGGGCATAGCACAGATACGCAGTATTTT CASRKGHSTDTQYF
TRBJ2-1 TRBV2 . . TGTGCCAGCAGTGGGGACAACTTGGATGAGCAGTTCTTC CASSGDNLDEQFF
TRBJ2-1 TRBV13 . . TGTGCCAGCAGCTTAGGCTCCGGCAATGAGCAGTTCTTC CASSLGSGNEQFF
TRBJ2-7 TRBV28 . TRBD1 TGTGCCAGCAGTTTAACACAGAACAGGGGGCGCAGGGCCTACGAGCAGTACTTC CASSLTQNRGRRAYEQYF
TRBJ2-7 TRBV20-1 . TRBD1 TGCAGTGCTAGAGGCATGGTCGGGACAGGAGTCTACGAGCAGTACTTC CSARGMVGTGVYEQYF
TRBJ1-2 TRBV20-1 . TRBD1 TGCAGTGCTAGAACGGGACAGGGATATTATGGCTACACCTTC CSARTGQGYYGYTF
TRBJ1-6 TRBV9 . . TGTGCCAGCAGCGTAGGGGGGACGGTTAATTCACCCCTCCACTTT CASSVGGTVNSPLHF
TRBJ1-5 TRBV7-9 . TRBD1 TGTGCCAGCAGCTTAGGTGGGACAGGGGTTCGGCAGCCCCAGCATTTT CASSLGGTGVRQPQHF
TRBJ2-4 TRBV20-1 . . TGCAGTGCCCCGGGGCGGCTAGCCAAAAACATTCAGTACTTC CSAPGRLAKNIQYF
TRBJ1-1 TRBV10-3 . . TGTGCCATCAGTGAGCTGACTGAAGCTTTCTTT CAISELTEAFF
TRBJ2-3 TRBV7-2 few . TGTGCCAGCAGCCTATGGGATACGCAGTATTTT CASSLWDTQYF
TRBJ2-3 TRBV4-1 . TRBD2 TGCGCCAGCCTCGACACCAACCTAGCGGGGGGTTTGGATACGCAGTATTTT CASLDTNLAGGLDTQYF
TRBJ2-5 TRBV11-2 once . TGTGCCAGCAGCGCTACTATGGACCCTTACTTACAAGAGACCCAGTACTTC CASSATMDPYLQETQYF
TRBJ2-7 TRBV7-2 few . TGTGCCAGCAGCTTAAGAAATAACAGGGGAGGATACGAGCAGTACTTC CASSLRNNRGGYEQYF
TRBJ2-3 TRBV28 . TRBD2 TGTGCCAGCAGTTTTCAGACTAGCGGGGGATTACCCCACCCAGATACGCAGTATTTT CASSFQTSGGLPHPDTQYF
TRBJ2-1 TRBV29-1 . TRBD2 TGCAACGCGGGGCGGGGGGGCGCCTACAATGAGCAGTTCTTC CNAGRGGAYNEQFF
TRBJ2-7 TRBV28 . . TGTGCCAGCAGTCCTGGAGAGTTTAGCTCCTACGAGCAGTACTTC CASSPGEFSSYEQYF
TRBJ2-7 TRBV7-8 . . TGTGCCAGCAGCGTTGAAGGGACAATTTCCTACGAGCAGTACTTC CASSVEGTISYEQYF
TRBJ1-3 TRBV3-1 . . TGTGCCAGCAGCCAAATTCCGGGGAACTCTGGAAACACCATATATTTT CASSQIPGNSGNTIYF
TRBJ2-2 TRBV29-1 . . TGCAGCGTTGAAGATACGGGAGCCAACACCGGGGAGCTGTTTTTT CSVEDTGANTGELFF
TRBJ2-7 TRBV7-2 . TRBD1 TGTGCCAGCAGCTACCCTCGGACAGGATCCTACGAGCAGTACTTC CASSYPRTGSYEQYF
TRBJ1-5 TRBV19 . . TGTGCCAGTAGTATGGAGGGCCATCAGCCCCAGCATTTT CASSMEGHQPQHF
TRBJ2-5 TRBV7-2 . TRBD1 TGTGCCAGCAGCTTTAGCCCAGGGGGAGAGACCCAGTACTTC CASSFSPGGETQYF
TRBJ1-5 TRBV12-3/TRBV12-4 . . TGTGCCAGCAGTTTAACGGGAGGTCAGCCCCAGCATTTT CASSLTGGQPQHF
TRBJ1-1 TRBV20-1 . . TGCAGTGCTAGCGTTCCCAACTCGGACACTGAAGCTTTCTTT CSASVPNSDTEAFF
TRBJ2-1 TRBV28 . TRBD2 TGTGCCAGCAACCCGGGGGACTACTCCTACAATGAGCAGTTCTTC CASNPGDYSYNEQFF
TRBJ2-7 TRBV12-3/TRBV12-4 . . TGTGCCAGCAGTTCATTGCGGGGGGTGGGACAGGGCTACGAGCAGTACTTC CASSSLRGVGQGYEQYF
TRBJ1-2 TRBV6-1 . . TGTGCCAGCAGTGAAACATATACCTATGGCTACACCTTC CASSETYTYGYTF
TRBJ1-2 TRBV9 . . TGTGCCAGCAGCGTGACGACAGAAGTCGGTGGCTACACCTTC CASSVTTEVGGYTF
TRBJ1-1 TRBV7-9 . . TGTGCCAGCAGCCCTAGGGTGGACACTGAAGCTTTCTTT CASSPRVDTEAFF
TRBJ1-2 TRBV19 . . TGTGCCAGTAGTATCGGATGGAGCTACACCTTC CASSIGWSYTF
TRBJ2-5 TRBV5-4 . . TGTGCCAGCAGCAACGACAGACTACAAGAGACCCAGTACTTC CASSNDRLQETQYF
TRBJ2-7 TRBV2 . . TGTGCCAGCAGAATGACAGGACCCGGAGAGCAGTACTTC CASRMTGPGEQYF
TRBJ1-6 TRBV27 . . TGTGCCAGCACGACCCGGGGGCAATCACCCCTCCACTTT CASTTRGQSPLHF
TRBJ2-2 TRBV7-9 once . TGTGCCAGCAGCCCTCCCGGGACACACACCGGGGAGCTGTTTTTT CASSPPGTHTGELFF
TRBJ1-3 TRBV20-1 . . TGCAGTGCTAGAGATCTAGGACCCTCAAACACCATATATTTT CSARDLGPSNTIYF
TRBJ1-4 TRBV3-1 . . TGTGCCAGCAGCCAATCCTCTGGGCTGAATGAAAAACTGTTTTTT CASSQSSGLNEKLFF
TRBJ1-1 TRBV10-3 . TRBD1 TGTGCCATCAGTGACCAGGGGGAGCTGGTGAACACTGAAGCTTTCTTT CAISDQGELVNTEAFF